The entry below describes one TCR beta chain. Its antigen is still unknown. This specimen belongs to a study of cytomegalovirus exposure and HLA in healthy donors. Study-level results: TCR association rates varied by HLA locus in a later analysis, with DRB1 highest and HLA-C lowest. Presence/absence analyses supposed approximately even sequencing depth among donors.

The PCR used 60 Vbeta and 13 Jbeta primers. TCRdb's table, derived via immunoSEQ multiplex PCR, lists solely in-frame clones and lacks some. This sample's table has some 140,000 clones. Deletions cut 6 bases from V and 1 base from J, with 15 bases between. Germline V lookup: CDR1 MDHEN, CDR2 SYDVKM. This CDR3 is 15 amino acids long. The rearrangement links TRBV28 to TRBJ1-1, with D perhaps TRBD1 (6 bases). The TCR originated in a woman aged 60-75 years in good health and CMV-seronegative. The specimen was PBMCs. The DNA for the CDR3 is TGTGCCAGCAGCCTCACTACAGGGCGGAACACTGAAGCTTTCTTT. This sequence encodes CASSLTTGRNTEAFF.